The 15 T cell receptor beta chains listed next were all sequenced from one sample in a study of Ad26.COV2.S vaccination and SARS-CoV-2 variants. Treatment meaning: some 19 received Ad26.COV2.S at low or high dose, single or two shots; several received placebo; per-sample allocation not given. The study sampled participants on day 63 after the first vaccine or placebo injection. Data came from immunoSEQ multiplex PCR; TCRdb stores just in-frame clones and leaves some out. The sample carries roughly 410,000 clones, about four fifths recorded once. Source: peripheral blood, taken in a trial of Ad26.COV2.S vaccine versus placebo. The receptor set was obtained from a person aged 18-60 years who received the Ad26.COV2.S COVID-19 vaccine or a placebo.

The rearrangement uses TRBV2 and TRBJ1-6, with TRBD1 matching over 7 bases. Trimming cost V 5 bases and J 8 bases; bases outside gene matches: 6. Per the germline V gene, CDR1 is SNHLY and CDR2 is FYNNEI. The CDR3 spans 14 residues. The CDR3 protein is CASSFAGTDSPLHF. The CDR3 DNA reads TGTGCCAGCAGTTTCGCCGGGACAGATTCACCCCTCCACTTT.

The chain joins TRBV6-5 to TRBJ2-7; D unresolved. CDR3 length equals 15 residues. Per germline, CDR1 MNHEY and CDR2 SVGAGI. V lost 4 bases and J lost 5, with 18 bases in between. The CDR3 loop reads CASSLWAQGYHEQYF. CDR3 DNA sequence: TGTGCCAGCAGTTTATGGGCCCAAGGCTACCACGAGCAGTACTTC.

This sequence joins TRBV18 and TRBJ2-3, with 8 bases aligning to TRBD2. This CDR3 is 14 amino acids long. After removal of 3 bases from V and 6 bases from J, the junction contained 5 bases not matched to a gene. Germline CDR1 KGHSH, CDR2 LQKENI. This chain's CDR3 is CASSPGLEADTQYF. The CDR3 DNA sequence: TGTGCCAGCTCACCGGGACTAGAGGCGGATACGCAGTATTTT.

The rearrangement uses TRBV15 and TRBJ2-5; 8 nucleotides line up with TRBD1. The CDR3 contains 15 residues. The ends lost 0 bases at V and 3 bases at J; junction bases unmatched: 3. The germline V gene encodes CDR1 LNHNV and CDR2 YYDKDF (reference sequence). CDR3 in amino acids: CATSRDMTGEETQYF. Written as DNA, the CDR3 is TGTGCCACCAGCAGAGATATGACAGGGGAAGAGACCCAGTACTTC.

This CDR3 is CASSGGQTLNTEAFF. In DNA form, the CDR3 reads TGCGCCAGCAGCGGGGGACAGACACTTAACACTGAAGCTTTCTTT. V and J are TRBV5-1 and TRBJ1-1; the match to TRBD1 covers 7 bases. Germline CDR1 and CDR2: SGHRS and YFSETQ. With 4 bases clipped from V and 2 bases from J, the junction kept 8 bases outside the gene matches. There are 15 residues in the CDR3.

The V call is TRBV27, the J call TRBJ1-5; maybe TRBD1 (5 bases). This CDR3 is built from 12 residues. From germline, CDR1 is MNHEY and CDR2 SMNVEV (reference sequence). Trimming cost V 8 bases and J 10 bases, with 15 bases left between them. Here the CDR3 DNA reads TGTGCCAGCTCCTCGGTGGGGCTACCCCAGCATTTT. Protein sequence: CASSSVGLPQHF.

This CDR3 reads CASSDSIDRGGSPLHF. CDR3 sequence (DNA): TGTGCCAGCAGTGACTCGATAGACAGGGGAGGCTCACCCCTCCACTTT. The chain recombines TRBV6-4 with TRBJ1-6; 8 positions match TRBD1. Trimming removed 0 bases from V and 10 bases from J; junction bases left unmatched: 8. This CDR3 spans 16 amino acids. Germline V CDR1 and CDR2: MRHNA, SNTAGT.

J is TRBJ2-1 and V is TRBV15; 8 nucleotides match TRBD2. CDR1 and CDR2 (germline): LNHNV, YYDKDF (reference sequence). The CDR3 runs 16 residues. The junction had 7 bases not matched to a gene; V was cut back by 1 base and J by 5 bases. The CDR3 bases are TGTGCCACCAGCAGAGTTCCTACGGGGGGGCACAATGAGCAGTTCTTC. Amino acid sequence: CATSRVPTGGHNEQFF.

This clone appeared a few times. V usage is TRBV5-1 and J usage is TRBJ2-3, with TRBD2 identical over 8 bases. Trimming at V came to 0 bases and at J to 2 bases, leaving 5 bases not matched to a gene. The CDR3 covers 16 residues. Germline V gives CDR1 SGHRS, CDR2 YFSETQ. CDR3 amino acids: CASSLDPSGLTDTQYF. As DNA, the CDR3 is TGCGCCAGCAGCTTGGATCCTAGCGGGCTCACAGATACGCAGTATTTT. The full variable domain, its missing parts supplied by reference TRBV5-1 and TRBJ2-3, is KAGVTQTPRYLIKTRGQQVTLSCSPISGHRSVSWYQQTPGQGLQFLFEYFSETQRNKGNFPGRFSGRQFSNSRSEMNVSTLELGDSALYLCASSLDPSGLTDTQYFGPGTRLTVL.

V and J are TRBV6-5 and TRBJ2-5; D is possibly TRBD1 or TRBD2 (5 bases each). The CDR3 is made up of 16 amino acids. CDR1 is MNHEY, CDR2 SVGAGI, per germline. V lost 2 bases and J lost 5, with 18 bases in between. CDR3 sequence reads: CASSYTGPATGETQYF. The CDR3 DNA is TGTGCCAGCAGTTACACAGGACCAGCGACGGGGGAGACCCAGTACTTC.

The CDR3 nucleotides read TGTGCCAGCGAGCTTGCGGAAGGGAACTATGGCTACACCTTC. Translated: CASELAEGNYGYTF. The rearrangement uses TRBV5-5 and TRBJ1-2, with no clear D. Deletions cut 7 bases from V and 2 bases from J, with 15 bases between. This CDR3 has 14 amino acids. The germline V gene has CDR1 SGHKS and CDR2 YYEKEE (reference sequence).

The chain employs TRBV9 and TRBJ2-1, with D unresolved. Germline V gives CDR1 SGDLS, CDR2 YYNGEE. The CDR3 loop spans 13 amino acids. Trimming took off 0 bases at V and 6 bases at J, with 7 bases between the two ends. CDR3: CASSVATSNEQFF. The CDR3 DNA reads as TGTGCCAGCAGCGTAGCTACCTCCAATGAGCAGTTCTTC.

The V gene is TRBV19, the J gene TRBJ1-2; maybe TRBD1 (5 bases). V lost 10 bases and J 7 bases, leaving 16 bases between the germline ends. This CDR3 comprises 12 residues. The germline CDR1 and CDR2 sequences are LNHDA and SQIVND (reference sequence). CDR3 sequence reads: CATARDLSGYTF. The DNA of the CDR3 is TGTGCCACTGCGCGGGACCTGAGTGGCTACACCTTC.

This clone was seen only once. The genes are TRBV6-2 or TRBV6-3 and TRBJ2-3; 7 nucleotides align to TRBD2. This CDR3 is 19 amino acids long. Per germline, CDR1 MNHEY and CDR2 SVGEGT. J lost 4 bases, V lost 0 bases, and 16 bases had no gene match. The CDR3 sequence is CASSYSARGVALLPDTQYF. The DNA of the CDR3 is TGTGCCAGCAGTTACTCAGCTCGGGGGGTAGCGTTGCTGCCAGATACGCAGTATTTT.

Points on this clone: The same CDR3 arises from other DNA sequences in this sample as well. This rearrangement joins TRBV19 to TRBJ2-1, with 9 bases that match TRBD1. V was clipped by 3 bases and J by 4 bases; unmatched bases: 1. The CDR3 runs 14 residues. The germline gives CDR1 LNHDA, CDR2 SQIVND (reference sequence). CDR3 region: CASSIGTGYNEQFF. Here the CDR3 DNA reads TGTGCCAGTAGTATTGGGACAGGGTACAATGAGCAGTTCTTC.